This T cell receptor beta chain was found in a study of OX40 agonist ivuxolimab in advanced cancers. Assay: immunoSEQ multiplex PCR; the TCRdb copy retains only in-frame clones and omits some. Among about 49,000 clones, 85% to 90% were seen once, and the ten largest hold around 1%. This clone showed up just once. The sequencing here drew on CD4+ or CD8+ T cells sorted from blood, taken in a trial of the OX40 agonist ivuxolimab. This TCR was sampled from an adult with an advanced solid tumor such as melanoma, head and neck, liver or kidney cancer.

CDR3: CASSSGTGGRYSNQPQHF. The CDR3 DNA sequence: TGTGCCAGCAGTTCCGGGACAGGCGGAAGATATAGCAATCAGCCCCAGCATTTT. The chain uses TRBV28 and TRBJ1-5, with TRBD1 matching 8 bases. CDR1 MDHEN and CDR2 SYDVKM come from the germline V gene. The CDR3 spans 18 residues. Trimming took 4 bases from V and 0 from J; bases not matched to a gene: 11. The full variable domain, its missing parts supplied by reference TRBV28 and TRBJ1-5, is DVKVTQSSRYLVKRTGEKVFLECVQDMDHENMFWYRQDPGLGLRLIYFSYDVKMKEKGDIPEGYSVSREKKERFSLILESASTNQTSMYLCASSSGTGGRYSNQPQHFGDGTRLSIL.